Each of the 19 T cell receptor beta chains below was sequenced from the same sample in a study of blood T cells in healthy people across ages. Then a second PCR, running about 6 to 12 cycles, was carried out with a sample-barcoded 5' primer and a J-beta primer mix. MiXCR, run by TCRdb on the 5' RACE reads, gives a single entry per CDR3 protein. The repertoire has more than 500,000 distinct CDR3 sequences, approximately 25% of them found once; the top ten carry roughly 20%. The sequencing sample was made of blood. These receptors all stem from a woman between 70 and 85 years old in good health.

The V call is TRBV10-1, the J call TRBJ1-1; weak D call: TRBD1 (5 bases). Germline V lookup: CDR1 WNHNN, CDR2 SYGVQD (reference sequence). The CDR3 length is 14 residues. Trimming cost V 6 bases and J 2 bases, with 13 bases left between them. CDR3 bases: TGCGCCAGCAGATGGAAGCAGGGTAACACTGAAGCTTTCTTT. As protein: CASRWKQGNTEAFF.

This clonotype was counted between two and nine times. In nucleotides, the CDR3 is TGCAGTGCCGGAAGGCGAACCGCTGGAAACACCATATATTTT. This sequence encodes CSAGRRTAGNTIYF. The genes are TRBV20-1 and TRBJ1-3, with D uncertain. The CDR3 covers 14 residues. The germline gives CDR1 DFQATT, CDR2 SNEGSKA (reference sequence). V was trimmed by 6 bases and J by 2 bases, leaving 14 bases between them.

This clonotype came up a few times. The V and J genes are TRBV20-1 and TRBJ1-5; D might be TRBD1 (6 bases). V was clipped by 4 bases and J by 2 bases, with 21 bases between them. There are 17 residues in the CDR3. CDR1 and CDR2 from the germline V gene are DFQATT and SNEGSKA (reference sequence). Here the CDR3 reads CSAKDPDSYIGNQPQHF. CDR3 bases: TGCAGTGCTAAAGACCCGGACAGCTACATAGGCAATCAGCCCCAGCATTTT.

This clonotype was counted a few times. The CDR3: CASSLTGSGEKLFF. The CDR3, as DNA: TGTGCCAGCAGTCTTACAGGGTCGGGGGAAAAACTGTTTTTT. This chain uses TRBV12-3 or TRBV12-4 with TRBJ1-4; a weak D match, TRBD1 (6 bases). V dropped 5 bases and J dropped 8 bases, with 15 bases sitting between them. CDR3 length: 14 residues.

V is TRBV20-1 and J is TRBJ2-5, with 8 bases matching TRBD1. The DNA end lines up better with TRBJ2-7; the J call may be wrong. Germline V gene data show CDR1 as DFQATT and CDR2 as SNEGSKA (reference sequence). CDR3 length: 14 amino acids. The CDR3 spells CSASRGTGSYEQYF. The CDR3 DNA reads as TGCAGTGCTAGCCGCGGGACAGGCTCCTACGAGCAGTACTTC.

About this clonotype: The final CDR3 position lacks the conserved phenylalanine or tryptophan, pointing to a likely read error. This chain links TRBV3-1 with TRBJ2-5; D is undetermined. Per the germline V gene, CDR1 is LGHDT and CDR2 is YNNKEL (reference sequence). CDR3 size: 12 residues. V lost 3 bases and J 2 bases, leaving 4 bases between the germline ends. CDR3 sequence (DNA): TGTGCCAGCAGCCACTATCAAGAGACCCAGTACGTC. It specifies CASSHYQETQYV.

The genes are TRBV6-5 and TRBJ2-5; D uncertain. The CDR3 is made up of 15 amino acids. V lost 4 bases to trimming and J lost 5 bases, with 17 bases between them. Germline V gives CDR1 MNHEY, CDR2 SVGAGI. The CDR3 spells CASSSLGSGGETQYF. CDR3 DNA: TGTGCCAGCAGTTCGCTGGGATCGGGTGGGGAGACCCAGTACTTC.

The gene calls are TRBV5-1 and TRBJ2-5, with 9 positions matching TRBD1. CDR3 size: 16 residues. The V and J ends lost 4 bases and 5 bases, in that order; junction bases with no gene match: 12. Germline V gene data show CDR1 as SGHRS and CDR2 as YFSETQ. Here the CDR3 DNA reads TGCGCCAGCAGCCAAAGGGCCGGGACAGGGCAGGAGACCCAGTACTTC. It is translated as CASSQRAGTGQETQYF. Supplemented by reference TRBV5-1 and TRBJ2-5, the full variable domain reads KAGVTQTPRYLIKTRGQQVTLSCSPISGHRSVSWYQQTPGQGLQFLFEYFSETQRNKGNFPGRFSGRQFSNSRSEMNVSTLELGDSALYLCASSQRAGTGQETQYFGPGTRLLVL.

The chain uses TRBV7-3 and TRBJ1-1, with no clear D. This CDR3 has 13 amino acids. Germline V gene data show CDR1 as SGHTA and CDR2 as FQGTGA. V was cut by 5 bases and J by 5 bases, with 12 bases left in between. CDR3: CASSITANTEAFF. Here the CDR3 DNA reads TGTGCCAGCAGCATTACAGCGAATACTGAAGCTTTCTTT.

This clonotype was counted between two and nine times. The chain combines TRBV5-5 with TRBJ2-5; D is unresolved. TRBJ2-7 explains the end of the DNA better; the J call may be wrong. There are 13 residues in the CDR3. Germline V lookup: CDR1 SGHKS, CDR2 YYEKEE (reference sequence). The CDR3 region is CASSIRRASEQYF. The CDR3 DNA reads TGTGCCAGCAGCATCAGACGGGCCTCCGAGCAGTACTTC.

This clonotype turned up a few times. The V call is TRBV4-3, the J call TRBJ2-7; TRBD2 matches 8 bases. From germline, CDR1 is LGHNA and CDR2 YSLEER. The CDR3 extends over 17 amino acids. The ends lost 1 base at V and 4 bases at J; junction bases unmatched: 12. The CDR3 DNA reads TGCGCCAGCAGCCAAGGAGCGTTCAGTAGCGGGGCGTACGAGCAGTACTTC. Amino acids: CASSQGAFSSGAYEQYF.

The table lists this clonotype with a few counts. The CDR3 nucleotides are TGCAGTGCCCCGACAGGGGTGAATGAAAAACTGTTTTTT. It specifies CSAPTGVNEKLFF. The rearrangement uses TRBV20-1 and TRBJ1-4; TRBD1 aligns across 8 bases. This CDR3 comprises 13 residues. V gave up 6 bases and J gave up 5 bases; unmatched junction bases: 5. Germline V lookup: CDR1 DFQATT, CDR2 SNEGSKA (reference sequence).

This chain uses TRBV20-1 with TRBJ1-5, with D unresolved. CDR1 is DFQATT, CDR2 SNEGSKA, per germline (reference sequence). CDR3 length: 15 amino acids. Trimming left V 3 bases short and J 2 bases short, with 14 bases between. In DNA, the CDR3 is TGCAGTGCTAGCGCCGGTCAGGTCCGCAATCAGCCCCAGCATTTT. Translating gives CSASAGQVRNQPQHF.

This clonotype came up a few times. The CDR3 bases are TGTGCCAGCAGCTCTTACCCCTCGGACTACACAGATACGCAGTATTTT. Its translation: CASSSYPSDYTDTQYF. The chain uses TRBV7-6 and TRBJ2-3; D might be TRBD2 (6 bases). From germline, CDR1 is SGHVS and CDR2 FNYEAQ. The length of the CDR3 is 16 residues. The germline V and J ends were trimmed by 4 bases and 2 bases, with 16 bases remaining between them. Drawing the rest from reference TRBV7-6 and TRBJ2-3, the complete variable domain is GAGVSQSPRYKVTKRGQDVALRCDPISGHVSLYWYRQALGQGPEFLTYFNYEAQQDKSGLPNDRFSAERPEGSISTLTIQRTEQRDSAMYRCASSSYPSDYTDTQYFGPGTRLTVL.

In its sample, this clonotype was seen a few times. V is TRBV5-1 and J is TRBJ2-7; D may be TRBD2 (6 bases). V dropped 0 bases and J dropped 3 bases, with 16 bases sitting between them. Per the germline V gene, CDR1 is SGHRS and CDR2 is YFSETQ. This CDR3 region has 16 residues. Here the CDR3 DNA reads TGCGCCAGCAGCTTGGCCTTGGGGGGAGCTGTCTACGAGCAGTACTTC. Amino acid sequence: CASSLALGGAVYEQYF.

This clonotype showed up many times. This chain uses TRBV2 with TRBJ1-2; D is unclear. V shed 5 bases and J shed 6 bases, with 13 bases lying between them. CDR3 size: 13 residues. Germline loops: CDR1 SNHLY, CDR2 FYNNEI. The CDR3 is CASSNEGWDGYTF. CDR3 bases: TGTGCCAGCAGTAACGAGGGATGGGATGGCTACACCTTC. The entire variable domain, with the rest obtained from reference TRBV2 and TRBJ1-2, is as follows: EPEVTQTPSHQVTQMGQEVILRCVPISNHLYFYWYRQILGQKVEFLVSFYNNEISEKSEIFDDQFSVERPDGSNFTLKIRSTKLEDSAMYFCASSNEGWDGYTFGSGTRLTVV.

This clonotype was counted between two and nine times. The rearrangement joins TRBV18 to TRBJ2-1, with TRBD1 identical over 10 bases. Looked up from germline, CDR1 is KGHSH and CDR2 is LQKENI. This CDR3 spans 16 amino acids. The V gene end was trimmed by 0 bases and the J gene end by 5 bases; junction bases not matched to a gene: 4. The DNA of the CDR3 is TGTGCCAGCTCACCACCGTGGACAGGGGGACACAATGAGCAGTTCTTC. Amino acids: CASSPPWTGGHNEQFF.

V gene TRBV27 combines with J gene TRBJ2-4, with D uncertain. V lost 5 bases to trimming and J lost 0 bases, with 8 bases between them. The CDR3 has 14 residues. The V gene's germline CDR1 is MNHEY and CDR2 SMNVEV (reference sequence). In DNA form, the CDR3 reads TGTGCCAGCAGTATGCAACTAGCCAAAAACATTCAGTACTTC. This encodes CASSMQLAKNIQYF.

Only a few counts were recorded for this clonotype. This chain connects TRBV6-1 to TRBJ2-3, with TRBD2 identical over 11 bases. From germline, CDR1 is MNHNS and CDR2 SASEGT. This CDR3 has 16 residues. Trimming removed 5 bases from V and 6 bases from J; junction bases left unmatched: 10. The CDR3 loop reads CASSPGLAVASDTQYF. CDR3 coding DNA: TGTGCCAGCAGTCCGGGACTAGCGGTAGCCTCGGATACGCAGTATTTT.